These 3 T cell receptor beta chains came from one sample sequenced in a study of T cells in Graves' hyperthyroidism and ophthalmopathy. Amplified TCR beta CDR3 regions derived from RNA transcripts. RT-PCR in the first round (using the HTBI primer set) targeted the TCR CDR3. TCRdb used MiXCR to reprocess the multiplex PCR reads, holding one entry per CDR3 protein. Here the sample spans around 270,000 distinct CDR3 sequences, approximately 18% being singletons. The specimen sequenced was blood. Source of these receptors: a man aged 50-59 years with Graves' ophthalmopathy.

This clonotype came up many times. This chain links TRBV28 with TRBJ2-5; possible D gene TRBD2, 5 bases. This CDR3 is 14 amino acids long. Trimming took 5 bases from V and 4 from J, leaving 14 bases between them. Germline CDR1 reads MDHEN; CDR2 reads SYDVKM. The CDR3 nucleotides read TGTGCCAGCAGTCGCGGGTGGGAGCGAGAGACCCAGTACTTC. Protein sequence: CASSRGWERETQYF.

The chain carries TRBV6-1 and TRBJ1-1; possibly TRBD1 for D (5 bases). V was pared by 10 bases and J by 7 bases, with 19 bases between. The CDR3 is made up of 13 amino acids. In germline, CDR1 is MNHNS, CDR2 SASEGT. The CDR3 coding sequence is TGTGCCACACACAGGCCCCCCGATCTTGAAGCTTTCTTT. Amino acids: CATHRPPDLEAFF.

CDR3 nucleotides: TGTGCCAGCAGCTTAACTCCAGGATCCTACGAGCAGTACTTC. This gives the protein CASSLTPGSYEQYF. This chain connects TRBV7-9 to TRBJ2-7, with D uncertain. From germline, CDR1 is SEHNR and CDR2 FQNEAQ (reference sequence). Trimming stripped 2 bases from V and 1 base from J, with 9 bases between. The CDR3 totals 14 residues.